Detailed here is one T cell receptor (beta chain). Patients in Seattle were enrolled during active infection, then followed longitudinally. This sample stems from a study of blood T cell repertoires in COVID-19. Sequencing was performed with immunoSEQ multiplex PCR; in TCRdb, only in-frame clones are kept and a portion is missing. Among fewer than 350,000 clones listed, roughly 90% were seen once. This CDR3 spans 15 amino acids. From germline, CDR1 is LNHDA and CDR2 SQIVND (reference sequence). Trimming cost V 5 bases and J 3 bases, with 11 bases left between them. This clonotype originated in a woman in her twenties or thirties with COVID-19, enrolled during active disease. The chain employs TRBV19 and TRBJ1-6, with a tentative D call TRBD1 (5 bases). Material for sequencing was peripheral blood. CDR3 loop: CASSRGNLYNSPLHF. For the CDR3, the DNA is TGTGCCAGTAGTCGGGGGAACCTCTATAATTCACCCCTCCACTTT.